This T cell receptor beta chain comes out of a study of T cells after yellow fever vaccination. The wider study: Fractions with few cells were prepared using SMART-Seq v4 Ultra Low Input. The study's findings and limits: Reappearing after the booster were most of the clones from primary vaccination (roughly 96% CD4, 88% CD8).

TCRdb reanalysed the 5' RACE reads using MiXCR and keeps one entry per CDR3 protein. The sample includes over 85,000 distinct CDR3 sequences, 8.9% of them seen just once. Trimming cost V 5 bases and J 0 bases, with 11 bases left between them. The CDR3 length is 14 residues. Germline CDR1 and CDR2: ENHRY and SYGVKD. The sample here was CD8+ T cells not binding an NS4B(214-222) dextramer, sorted from PBMCs, taken around 15 days after the first yellow fever vaccination. The clonotype originates from a man between 18 and 35 years old who received the YFV17D yellow fever vaccine. This chain connects TRBV10-3 to TRBJ2-7; D gene unclear. CDR3 DNA sequence: TGTGCCATCAGTCTCCAGGACCTCTCCTACGAGCAGTACTTC. Protein: CAISLQDLSYEQYF.